This T cell receptor beta chain appears in the sequencing data of a study of T-cell memory formation after mild COVID-19. This clonotype showed up just a few times. Its antigen is not known. Whole-study findings and limits: CM and EM subsets held most contracting CD4+ clones; EMRA held CD8+ ones. A balance of CD4 and CD8 characterized clones contracting day 15 to 85, whereas later expanders leaned CD4+. Pre-infection memory carried some responding clones, suggesting that cross-reactive memory joined.

The CDR3 extends over 15 amino acids. Trimming took 2 bases from V and 4 from J, leaving 9 bases between them. The germline gives CDR1 SGHTA, CDR2 FQGNSA. It was 5'RACE with constant-segment primers that produced the TCR alpha and TCR beta cDNA libraries, which carried sample barcodes and UMIs. TCRdb reprocessed the 5' RACE reads with MiXCR, giving one entry per CDR3 protein. The sample has approximately 250,000 distinct CDR3 sequences; about a sixth are singletons. The TCR sequence derives from a man aged 18-30 years who had mild COVID-19 (a few samples of this study predate the infection). Cell type and time point are not known. The chain uses TRBV7-2 and TRBJ2-6; D is unclear. Sequences were obtained from PBMCs or a T cell subset sorted from them (not recorded which). The CDR3 sequence is CASSLNRAGANVLTF. For the CDR3, the DNA is TGTGCCAGCAGCTTAAATAGGGCCGGGGCCAACGTCCTGACTTTC. Supplemented by reference TRBV7-2 and TRBJ2-6, the full variable domain reads GAGVSQSPSNKVTEKGKDVELRCDPISGHTALYWYRQSLGQGLEFLIYFQGNSAPDKSGLPSDRFSAERTGGSVSTLTIQRTQQEDSAVYLCASSLNRAGANVLTFGAGSRLTVL.